Below are 15 T cell receptor beta chains sequenced from a single sample in a study of long-term antiretroviral therapy in people with HIV. Sequencing relied on immunoSEQ assay v3.0, run at survey level. Produced via immunoSEQ multiplex PCR; TCRdb's table is partial and in-frame only. Among around 25,000 clones listed, about four fifths were seen once. Sequencing used unsorted PBMCs, obtained 3 years after starting antiretroviral therapy. The receptors were sampled from a young man with HIV.

The rearrangement joins TRBV28 to TRBJ1-1; D is ambiguous. CDR1 is MDHEN and CDR2 is SYDVKM in the germline V gene. V lost 6 bases and J lost 8, with 19 bases in between. The CDR3 runs to 14 residues. The CDR3 nucleotides are TGTGCCAGCAGGCTGAGCGGCAGCGGCGAAGAAGCTTTCTTT. Its protein product is CASRLSGSGEEAFF.

This clone was seen only a few times. Mismatch with germline at one junction end may stem from a read error. J is TRBJ2-2 and V is TRBV7-2; 7 bases line up with TRBD1. Germline-derived CDR1 and CDR2 are SGHTA and FQGNSA. The CDR3 length is 17 residues. CDR3 region: CASNLHPGQMNTGELFF. DNA for the CDR3: TGTGCCAGCAACTTACATCCGGGACAGATGAACACCGGGGAGCTGTTTTTT.

This clone was picked up one time. This rearrangement joins TRBV5-8 to TRBJ2-5; no clear D gene. Germline V gene sequence: CDR1 SGHTS, CDR2 YDEGEE. Between the trimmed V and J ends, which lost 1 base and 0 bases, there was a span of 7 bases. The CDR3 has 14 amino acids. CDR3 DNA sequence: TGTGCCAGCAGCTTGTGGTCCGACCAAGAGACCCAGTACTTC. Amino acid sequence: CASSLWSDQETQYF.

A single count supports this clone. This chain uses TRBV7-9 with TRBJ1-4; D is possibly TRBD1 (5 bases). Trimming cost V 8 bases and J 8 bases, with 21 bases left between them. Per germline, CDR1 SEHNR and CDR2 FQNEAQ (reference sequence). This CDR3 is 15 amino acids long. The CDR3 sequence is CASPIVGDAREKLFF. The CDR3 DNA is TGTGCCAGCCCCATCGTGGGGGACGCAAGAGAAAAACTGTTTTTT.

The chain couples TRBV5-1 to TRBJ1-2, with unresolved D. This CDR3 comprises 14 residues. Germline CDR1 reads SGHRS; CDR2 reads YFSETQ. Deletions cut 4 bases from V and 4 bases from J, with 14 bases between. DNA for the CDR3: TGCGCCAGCAGCCCTGTCCCCATAGGCTATGGCTACACCTTC. Its protein is CASSPVPIGYGYTF.

This chain joins TRBV27 and TRBJ1-1, with unresolved D. Germline V lookup: CDR1 MNHEY, CDR2 SMNVEV (reference sequence). The CDR3 covers 15 residues. V was trimmed by 3 bases and J by 3 bases, leaving 14 bases between them. CDR3 sequence: CASSFSRTFDTEAFF. The CDR3 bases are TGTGCCAGCAGTTTTAGTCGTACTTTCGACACTGAAGCTTTCTTT.

The chain is built from TRBV4-2 and TRBJ2-2; D unresolved. Between the trimmed V and J ends, which lost 4 bases and 3 bases, there was a span of 12 bases. The CDR3 length is 15 residues. Germline values: CDR1 LGHNA, CDR2 YNFKEQ. The CDR3, as DNA: TGTGCCAGCAGCCCGGAGAGGACGGACACCGGGGAGCTGTTTTTT. Translating it yields CASSPERTDTGELFF.

The V call is TRBV6-5, the J call TRBJ1-5; D is undetermined. From germline, CDR1 is MNHEY and CDR2 SVGAGI. Trimming pared 1 base from V and 4 bases from J, leaving 5 bases between. This CDR3 region has 13 residues. CDR3: CASSYLKNQPQHF. The DNA of the CDR3 is TGTGCCAGCAGTTACTTGAAGAATCAGCCCCAGCATTTT.

V usage is TRBV14 and J usage is TRBJ2-7; TRBD1 might be the D (5 bases). Trimming shortened V by 5 bases and J by 5 bases, and 10 bases separated the two germline ends. Germline values: CDR1 SGHDN, CDR2 FVKESK. The CDR3 covers 12 residues. The CDR3: CASSSGFDEQYV. The CDR3 nucleotides read TGTGCCAGCAGCTCAGGGTTCGACGAGCAGTACGTC.

The chain has TRBV7-8 and TRBJ1-4; 11 bases map to TRBD1. The CDR3 contains 15 residues. With V trimmed by 5 bases and J by 7 bases, 6 bases remained unmatched. CDR1 is SGHVS and CDR2 is FQNEAQ in the germline V gene. The CDR3 sequence: CASSPAGTGGEKLFF. The CDR3 coding sequence is TGTGCCAGCAGCCCCGCGGGGACAGGGGGTGAAAAACTGTTTTTT. The whole variable domain, filled in from reference TRBV7-8 and TRBJ1-4, reads GAGVSQSPRYKVAKRGQDVALRCDPISGHVSLFWYQQALGQGPEFLTYFQNEAQLDKSGLPSDRFFAERPEGSVSTLKIQRTQQEDSAVYLCASSPAGTGGEKLFFGSGTQLSVL.

The chain is built from TRBV2 and TRBJ2-1; D perhaps matches TRBD1 (6 bases). The ends were cut back, 6 bases at V and 8 bases at J, with 17 bases in the middle. In germline, CDR1 is SNHLY, CDR2 FYNNEI. This CDR3 comprises 14 residues. This CDR3 is CASRKPGHSDEQFF. The DNA of the CDR3 is TGTGCCAGCAGGAAACCGGGACACTCAGATGAGCAGTTCTTC.

The V call is TRBV2, the J call TRBJ2-1; the match to TRBD1 covers 8 bases. Germline assignment: CDR1 SNHLY and CDR2 FYNNEI. The V and J ends lost 5 bases and 8 bases, in that order; junction bases with no gene match: 11. This CDR3 spans 15 amino acids. CDR3 amino acids: CASSPLGQGLDEQFF. CDR3 in DNA: TGTGCCAGCAGTCCCCTTGGACAGGGCCTCGATGAGCAGTTCTTC.

In this sample, this clone turned up once. The rearrangement links TRBV2 to TRBJ1-5, with unresolved D. V shed 4 bases and J shed 0 bases, with 7 bases lying between them. This CDR3 comprises 14 residues. Germline values: CDR1 SNHLY, CDR2 FYNNEI. The CDR3 region is CASSGGYSNQPQHF. The CDR3 bases are TGTGCCAGCAGTGGGGGATATAGCAATCAGCCCCAGCATTTT.

J is TRBJ2-6 and V is TRBV6-1; D remains ambiguous. V was cut by 2 bases and J by 0 bases, with 11 bases left in between. The CDR3 totals 17 residues. Germline V gene sequence: CDR1 MNHNS, CDR2 SASEGT. The CDR3 sequence: CASSEIHGFSGANVLTF. CDR3 sequence (DNA): TGTGCCAGCAGTGAAATTCATGGTTTCTCTGGGGCCAACGTCCTGACTTTC.

V usage is TRBV7-2 and J usage is TRBJ1-1; no reliable D call. Trimming took off 3 bases at V and 1 base at J, with 9 bases between the two ends. This CDR3 is 14 amino acids long. CDR1 is SGHTA, CDR2 FQGNSA, per germline. DNA for the CDR3: TGTGCCAGCAGCTTCGGTCCGGGGAACACTGAAGCTTTCTTT. Amino acids: CASSFGPGNTEAFF.